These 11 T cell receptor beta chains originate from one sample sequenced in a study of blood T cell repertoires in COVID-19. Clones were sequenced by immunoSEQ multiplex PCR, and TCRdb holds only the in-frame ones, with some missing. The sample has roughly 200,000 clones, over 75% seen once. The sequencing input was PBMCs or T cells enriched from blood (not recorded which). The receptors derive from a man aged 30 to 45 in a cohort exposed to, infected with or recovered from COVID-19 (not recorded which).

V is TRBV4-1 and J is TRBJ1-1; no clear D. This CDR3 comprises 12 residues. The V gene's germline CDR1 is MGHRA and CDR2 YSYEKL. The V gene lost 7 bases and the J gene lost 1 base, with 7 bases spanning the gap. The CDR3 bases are TGCGCCAGCACGCAGCGGAACACTGAAGCTTTCTTT. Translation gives CASTQRNTEAFF.

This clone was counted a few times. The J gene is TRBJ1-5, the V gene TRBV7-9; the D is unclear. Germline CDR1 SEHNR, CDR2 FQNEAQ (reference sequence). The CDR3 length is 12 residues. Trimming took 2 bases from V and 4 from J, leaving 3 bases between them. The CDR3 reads CASSLTNQPQHF. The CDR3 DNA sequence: TGTGCCAGCAGCTTAACAAATCAGCCCCAGCATTTT.

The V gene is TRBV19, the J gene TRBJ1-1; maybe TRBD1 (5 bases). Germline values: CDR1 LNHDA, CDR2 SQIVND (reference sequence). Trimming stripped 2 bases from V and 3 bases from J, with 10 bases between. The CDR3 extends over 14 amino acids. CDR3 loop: CASSIQGADTEAFF. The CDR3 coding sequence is TGTGCCAGTAGTATACAGGGCGCGGACACTGAAGCTTTCTTT. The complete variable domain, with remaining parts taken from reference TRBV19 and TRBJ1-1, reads DGGITQSPKYLFRKEGQNVTLSCEQNLNHDAMYWYRQDPGQGLRLIYYSQIVNDFQKGDIAEGYSVSREKKESFPLTVTSAQKNPTAFYLCASSIQGADTEAFFGQGTRLTVV.

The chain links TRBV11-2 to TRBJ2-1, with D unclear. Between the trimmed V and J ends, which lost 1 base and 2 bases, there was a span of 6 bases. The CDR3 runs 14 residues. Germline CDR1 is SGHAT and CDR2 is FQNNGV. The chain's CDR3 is CASSLGRTYNEQFF. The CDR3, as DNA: TGTGCCAGCAGCTTAGGCAGGACCTACAATGAGCAGTTCTTC.

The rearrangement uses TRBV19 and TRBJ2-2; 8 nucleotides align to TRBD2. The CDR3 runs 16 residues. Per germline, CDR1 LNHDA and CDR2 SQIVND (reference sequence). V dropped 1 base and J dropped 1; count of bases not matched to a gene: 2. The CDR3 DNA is TGTGCCAGTAGTATAGCCCTAGCGGGGAACACCGGGGAGCTGTTTTTT. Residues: CASSIALAGNTGELFF.

As DNA, the CDR3 is TGTGCCAGCACCCCCCCGACCGGGACAGTCCAAGAGACCCAGTACTTC. It yields the protein CASTPPTGTVQETQYF. The chain recombines TRBV6-6 with TRBJ2-5; 7 bases agree with TRBD1. V gave up 7 bases and J gave up 1 base; unmatched junction bases: 12. This CDR3 is 16 amino acids long. The germline V gene encodes CDR1 MNHNY and CDR2 SVGAGI (reference sequence).

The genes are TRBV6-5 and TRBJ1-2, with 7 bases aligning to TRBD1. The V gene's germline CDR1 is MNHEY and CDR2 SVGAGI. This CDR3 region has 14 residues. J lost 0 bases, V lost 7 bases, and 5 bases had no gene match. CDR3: CASMRDSPNYGYTF. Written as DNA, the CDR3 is TGTGCCAGCATGAGGGACAGCCCTAACTATGGCTACACCTTC.

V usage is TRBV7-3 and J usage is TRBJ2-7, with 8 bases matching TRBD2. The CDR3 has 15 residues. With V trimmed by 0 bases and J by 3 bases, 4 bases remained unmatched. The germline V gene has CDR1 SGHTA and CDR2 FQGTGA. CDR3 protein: CASSLTPGLGYEQYF. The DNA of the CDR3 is TGTGCCAGCAGCTTAACACCGGGACTAGGCTACGAGCAGTACTTC.

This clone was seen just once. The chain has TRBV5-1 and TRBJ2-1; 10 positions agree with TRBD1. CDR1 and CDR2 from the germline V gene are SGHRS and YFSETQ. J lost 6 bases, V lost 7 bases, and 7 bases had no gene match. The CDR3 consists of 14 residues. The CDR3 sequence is CASLDRGSGNEQFF. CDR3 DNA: TGCGCCAGCCTGGACAGGGGGTCTGGCAATGAGCAGTTCTTC.

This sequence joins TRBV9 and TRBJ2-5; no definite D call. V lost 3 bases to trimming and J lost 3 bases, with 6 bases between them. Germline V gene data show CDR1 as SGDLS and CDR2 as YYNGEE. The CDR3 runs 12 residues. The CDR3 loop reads CASSGDKETQYF. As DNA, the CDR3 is TGTGCCAGCAGCGGAGATAAAGAGACCCAGTACTTC.

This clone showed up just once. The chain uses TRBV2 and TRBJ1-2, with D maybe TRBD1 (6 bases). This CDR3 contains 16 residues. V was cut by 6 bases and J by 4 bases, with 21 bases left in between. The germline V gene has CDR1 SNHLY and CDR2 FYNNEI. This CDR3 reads CASSDTPGAGAYGYTF. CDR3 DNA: TGTGCCAGCAGCGATACACCAGGGGCAGGGGCCTATGGCTACACCTTC.